The sequence of this T cell receptor beta chain was determined in a study of patients with pleural tuberculosis. TCRdb itself ran the reads through MiXCR, one entry per CDR3 protein. This sample has around 49,000 distinct CDR3 sequences, with approximately 7.5% found just once. The germline gives CDR1 GTSNPN, CDR2 SVGIG (reference sequence). The length of the CDR3 is 13 residues. With 0 bases removed from V and 10 bases from J, the gap between germline ends came to 13 bases. The chain carries TRBV30 and TRBJ1-5; D is unresolved. This clonotype was obtained from a human donor with pleural tuberculosis. CDR3 region: CAWSVKGSGPQHF. CDR3 nucleotides: TGTGCCTGGAGTGTAAAGGGATCGGGACCCCAGCATTTT.